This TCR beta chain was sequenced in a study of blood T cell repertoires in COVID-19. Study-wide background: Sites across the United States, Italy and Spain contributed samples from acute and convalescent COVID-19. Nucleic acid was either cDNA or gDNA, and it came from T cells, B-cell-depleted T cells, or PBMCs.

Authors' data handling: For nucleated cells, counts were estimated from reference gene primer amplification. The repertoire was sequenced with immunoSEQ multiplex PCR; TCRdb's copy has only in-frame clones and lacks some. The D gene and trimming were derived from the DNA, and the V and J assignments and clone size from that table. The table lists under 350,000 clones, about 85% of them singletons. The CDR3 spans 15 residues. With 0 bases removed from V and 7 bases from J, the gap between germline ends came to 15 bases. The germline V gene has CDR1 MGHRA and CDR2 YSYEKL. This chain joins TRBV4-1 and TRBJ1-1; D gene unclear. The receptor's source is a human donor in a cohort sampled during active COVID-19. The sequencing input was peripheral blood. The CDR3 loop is CASSQDRVGVFEAFF. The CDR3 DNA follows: TGCGCCAGCAGCCAAGATAGAGTCGGGGTTTTTGAAGCTTTCTTT.